A selection of T cell receptor beta chains follows, all from one sample in a study of blood T cells in healthy people across ages. TCRdb fed the 5' RACE reads into MiXCR, producing one record per CDR3 protein. Of some 1.7 million distinct CDR3 sequences in the sample, approximately 28% were seen once. Sample: blood. These receptor sequences come from a woman aged 25 to 45 in good health. The CDR3 runs from the conserved cysteine through the conserved F or W. Fields, in order: V gene, clone size, CDR3 protein. Not all rows give a size; the values are once, few, many and, for expanded clones, a class.

V gene: TRBV4-2; clone size: few; CDR3 protein: CASSQVGQGLVSEQFF
V gene: TRBV5-5; clone size: NA; CDR3 protein: CASSWGLTRGAGFF
V gene: TRBV3-1; clone size: NA; CDR3 protein: CASSSTAMTYAQYF
V gene: TRBV6-6; clone size: once; CDR3 protein: CASSSQVGDYGYTF
V gene: TRBV21-1; clone size: once; CDR3 protein: CASSKSPGGIRPEAFF
V gene: TRBV5-1; clone size: NA; CDR3 protein: CPSSFGTVQETQYF
V gene: TRBV27; clone size: NA; CDR3 protein: CASSSLDRVQETQYF
V gene: TRBV12-3/TRBV12-4; clone size: few; CDR3 protein: CASTFGGTGVLEQYF
V gene: TRBV29-1; clone size: few; CDR3 protein: CSVVRAGQYTYEQYF
V gene: TRBV5-1; clone size: NA; CDR3 protein: CASSLATGTGTYEQFF
V gene: TRBV29-1; clone size: NA; CDR3 protein: CSVERPRGGGLYNEQFF
V gene: TRBV12-3/TRBV12-4; clone size: NA; CDR3 protein: CASRWTSRPGNEQYF
V gene: TRBV7-2; clone size: few; CDR3 protein: CASSSRDQPQHF
V gene: TRBV7-9; clone size: NA; CDR3 protein: CTSTQGGTFNTEAFF
V gene: TRBV7-2; clone size: NA; CDR3 protein: CASTALRDSRSEQYF
V gene: TRBV7-2; clone size: few; CDR3 protein: CASGQGSGVLRDIQYF
V gene: TRBV4-2; clone size: NA; CDR3 protein: CASSQDKGNNQPQHF
V gene: TRBV20-1; clone size: few; CDR3 protein: CSARDLSLATNEKLFF
V gene: TRBV7-2; clone size: NA; CDR3 protein: CASSSRTGGEEQYF
V gene: TRBV27; clone size: many; CDR3 protein: CASSLSRVHNEQFF
V gene: TRBV29-1; clone size: NA; CDR3 protein: CSVRTSGRTYEQYF
V gene: TRBV7-2; clone size: NA; CDR3 protein: CASSLAQGWNGYTF
V gene: TRBV18; clone size: NA; CDR3 protein: CASSPTGTDGYTF
V gene: TRBV7-3; clone size: NA; CDR3 protein: CAISPQAGWTDTQYF
V gene: TRBV11-1; clone size: NA; CDR3 protein: CASSPPLGERNTEAFF
V gene: TRBV20-1; clone size: few; CDR3 protein: CSARDGGGSTEVFF
V gene: TRBV7-9; clone size: many; CDR3 protein: CASSQGQGHEKLFF
V gene: TRBV28; clone size: NA; CDR3 protein: CASSLLNRDRGLNEQFF
V gene: TRBV12-3/TRBV12-4; clone size: many; CDR3 protein: CASTQRTGRSHGYTF
V gene: TRBV12-3/TRBV12-4; clone size: NA; CDR3 protein: CASSLPSRANYGYTF
V gene: TRBV4-1; clone size: many; CDR3 protein: CASSQSGGVNEQFF
V gene: TRBV12-3/TRBV12-4; clone size: NA; CDR3 protein: CASSFSAGSRTQYF
V gene: TRBV27; clone size: many; CDR3 protein: CASSLAGVWGIQYF